This T cell receptor (beta chain) comes out of a study of shared clonotypes between healthy human individuals. Study results and caveats: In four donors, around 5% of naive CD4 clonotypes appeared in common. Generally, naive subsets came out with larger estimated richness than memory subsets. Relative to their counterparts shared across all four donors, non-shared clonotypes exhibited diminished generation probabilities.

The donors, all of them Caucasian adults, lived in Nashville, Tennessee. Per the germline V gene, CDR1 is KGHSH and CDR2 is LQKENI. This CDR3 comprises 12 residues. V was cut by 5 bases and J by 6 bases, with 7 bases left in between. Concerning this clone: Its antigen is unknown.

The assay was immunoSEQ multiplex PCR, and TCRdb's table has in-frame clones only and misses some. The sample gives 2 million to 2.5 million clones, more than 90% of which show up once; more than 0.1% is in the top ten. The chain couples TRBV18 to TRBJ2-2; no reliable D call. The clonotype was recovered from a man younger than 35 in good health. The sample was naive CD4+ T cells sorted from blood. The subset was: CD45RA+ positively selected. Here the CDR3 reads CASSDQSGELFF. CDR3 bases: TGTGCCAGCTCAGACCAGTCCGGGGAGCTGTTTTTT.